This TCR beta chain emerged from a study of blood T cell repertoires in COVID-19. The table came from immunoSEQ multiplex PCR; TCRdb's copy has only in-frame clones and leaves some out. This sample has 180,000 or so clones, with approximately 89% found just once. The clonotype comes from a man between 35 and 55 years old who had recovered from COVID-19. Sequencing was performed on PBMCs or T cells enriched from blood (not recorded which).

CDR3 amino acids: CASSQDREGYTF. For the CDR3, the DNA is TGTGCCAGCAGCCAGGACAGGGAAGGCTACACCTTC. The chain employs TRBV6-5 and TRBJ1-2, with 8 positions matching TRBD1. From germline, CDR1 is MNHEY and CDR2 SVGAGI. The CDR3 has 12 residues. With V trimmed by 6 bases and J by 8 bases, 5 bases remained unmatched.